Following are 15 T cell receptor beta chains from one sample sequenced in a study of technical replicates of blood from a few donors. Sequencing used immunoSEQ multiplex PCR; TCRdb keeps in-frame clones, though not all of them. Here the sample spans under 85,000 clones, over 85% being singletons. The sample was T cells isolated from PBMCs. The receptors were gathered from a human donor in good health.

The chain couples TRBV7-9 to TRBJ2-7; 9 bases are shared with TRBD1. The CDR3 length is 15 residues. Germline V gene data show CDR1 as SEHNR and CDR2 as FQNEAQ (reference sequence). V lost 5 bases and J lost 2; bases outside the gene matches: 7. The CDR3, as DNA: TGTGCCAGCAGCCCCGGACAGGGGAAGACCTACGAGCAGTACTTC. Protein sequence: CASSPGQGKTYEQYF.

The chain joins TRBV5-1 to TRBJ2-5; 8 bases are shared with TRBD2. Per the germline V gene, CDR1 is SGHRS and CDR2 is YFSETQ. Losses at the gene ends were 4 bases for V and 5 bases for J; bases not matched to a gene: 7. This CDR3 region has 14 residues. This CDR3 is CASSTSGSSETQYF. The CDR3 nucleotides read TGCGCCAGCAGCACAAGCGGGAGTAGTGAGACCCAGTACTTC.

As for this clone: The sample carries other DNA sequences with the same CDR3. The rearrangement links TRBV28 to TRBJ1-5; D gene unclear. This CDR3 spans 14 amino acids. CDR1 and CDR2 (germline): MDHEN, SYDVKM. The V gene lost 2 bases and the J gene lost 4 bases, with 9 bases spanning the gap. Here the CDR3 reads CASSLRYSNQPQHF. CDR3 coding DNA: TGTGCCAGCAGTTTAAGGTACAGTAATCAGCCCCAGCATTTT. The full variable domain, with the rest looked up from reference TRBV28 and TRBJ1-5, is DVKVTQSSRYLVKRTGEKVFLECVQDMDHENMFWYRQDPGLGLRLIYFSYDVKMKEKGDIPEGYSVSREKKERFSLILESASTNQTSMYLCASSLRYSNQPQHFGDGTRLSIL.

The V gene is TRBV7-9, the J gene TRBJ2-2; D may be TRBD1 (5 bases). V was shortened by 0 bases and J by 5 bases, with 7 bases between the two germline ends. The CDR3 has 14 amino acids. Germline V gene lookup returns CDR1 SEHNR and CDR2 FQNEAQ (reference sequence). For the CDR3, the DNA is TGTGCCAGCAGCTTAGCCCCAGGGACCGGGGAGCTGTTTTTT. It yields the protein CASSLAPGTGELFF. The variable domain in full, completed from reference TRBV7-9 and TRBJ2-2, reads DTGVSQNPRHKITKRGQNVTFRCDPISEHNRLYWYRQTLGQGPEFLTYFQNEAQLEKSRLLSDRFSAERPKGSFSTLEIQRTEQGDSAMYLCASSLAPGTGELFFGEGSRLTVL.

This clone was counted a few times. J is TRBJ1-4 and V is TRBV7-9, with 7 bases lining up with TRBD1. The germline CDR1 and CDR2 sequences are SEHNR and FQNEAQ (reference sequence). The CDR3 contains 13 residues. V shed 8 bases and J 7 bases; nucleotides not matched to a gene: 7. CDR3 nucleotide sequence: TGTGCCAGCTTAACAGGGGCGAGTGAAAAACTGTTTTTT. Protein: CASLTGASEKLFF.

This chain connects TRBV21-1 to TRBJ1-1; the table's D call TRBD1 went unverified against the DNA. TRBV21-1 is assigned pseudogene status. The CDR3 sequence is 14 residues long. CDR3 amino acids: CASSKVVGVAEAFF. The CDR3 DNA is TGTGCCAGCAGCAAAGTGGTAGGGGTCGCTGAAGCTTTCTTT.

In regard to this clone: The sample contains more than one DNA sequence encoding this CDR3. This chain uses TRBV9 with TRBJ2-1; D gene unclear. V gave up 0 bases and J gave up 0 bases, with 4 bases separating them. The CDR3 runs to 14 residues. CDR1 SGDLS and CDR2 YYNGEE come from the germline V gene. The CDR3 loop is CASSVGLSYNEQFF. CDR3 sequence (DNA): TGTGCCAGCAGCGTAGGACTCTCCTACAATGAGCAGTTCTTC.

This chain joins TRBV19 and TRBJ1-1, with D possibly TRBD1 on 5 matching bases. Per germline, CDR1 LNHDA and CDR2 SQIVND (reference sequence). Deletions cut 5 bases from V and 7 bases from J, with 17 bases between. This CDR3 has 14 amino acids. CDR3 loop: CASSPPTALGEAFF. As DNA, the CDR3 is TGTGCCAGTAGTCCGCCGACAGCTCTGGGTGAAGCTTTCTTT.

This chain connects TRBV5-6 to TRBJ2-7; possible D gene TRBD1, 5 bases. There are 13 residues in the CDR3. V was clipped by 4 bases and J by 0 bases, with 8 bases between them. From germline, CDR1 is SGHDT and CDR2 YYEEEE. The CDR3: CASSPDNSYEQYF. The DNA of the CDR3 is TGTGCCAGCAGCCCGGACAACTCCTACGAGCAGTACTTC. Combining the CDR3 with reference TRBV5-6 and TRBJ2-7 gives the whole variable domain DAGVTQSPTHLIKTRGQQVTLRCSPKSGHDTVSWYQQALGQGPQFIFQYYEEEERQRGNFPDRFSGHQFPNYSSELNVNALLLGDSALYLCASSPDNSYEQYFGPGTRLTVT.

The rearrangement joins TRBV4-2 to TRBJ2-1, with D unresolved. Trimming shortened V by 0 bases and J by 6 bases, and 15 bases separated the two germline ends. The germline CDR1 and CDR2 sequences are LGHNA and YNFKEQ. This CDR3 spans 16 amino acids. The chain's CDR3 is CASSQEHAAIFNEQFF. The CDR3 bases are TGTGCCAGCAGCCAAGAGCACGCCGCGATTTTCAATGAGCAGTTCTTC.

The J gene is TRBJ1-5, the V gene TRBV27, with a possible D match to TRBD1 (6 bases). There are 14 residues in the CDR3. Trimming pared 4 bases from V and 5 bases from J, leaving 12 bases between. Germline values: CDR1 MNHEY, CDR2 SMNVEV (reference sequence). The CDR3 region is CASSYTGSYQPQHF. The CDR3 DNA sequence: TGTGCCAGCAGTTATACAGGGTCGTATCAGCCCCAGCATTTT.

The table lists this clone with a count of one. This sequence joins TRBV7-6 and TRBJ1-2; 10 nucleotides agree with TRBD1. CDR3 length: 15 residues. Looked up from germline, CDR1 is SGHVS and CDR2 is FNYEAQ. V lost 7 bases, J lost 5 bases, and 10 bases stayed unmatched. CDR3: CASTSLAGQGYGYTF. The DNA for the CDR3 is TGTGCCAGCACCTCCTTGGCGGGACAGGGGTATGGCTACACCTTC.

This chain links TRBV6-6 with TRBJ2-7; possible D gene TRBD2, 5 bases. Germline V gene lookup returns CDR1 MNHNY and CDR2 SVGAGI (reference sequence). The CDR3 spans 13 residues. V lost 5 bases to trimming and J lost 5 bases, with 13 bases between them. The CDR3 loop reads CASSDRGSDEQYF. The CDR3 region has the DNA TGTGCCAGCAGTGACCGAGGTAGCGACGAGCAGTACTTC.

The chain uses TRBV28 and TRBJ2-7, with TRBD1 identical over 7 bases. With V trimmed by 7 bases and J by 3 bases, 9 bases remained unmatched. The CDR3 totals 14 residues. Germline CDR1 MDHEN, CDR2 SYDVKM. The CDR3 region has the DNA TGTGCCAGCACCCCCAGGGGGTATCTCTACGAGCAGTACTTC. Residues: CASTPRGYLYEQYF.

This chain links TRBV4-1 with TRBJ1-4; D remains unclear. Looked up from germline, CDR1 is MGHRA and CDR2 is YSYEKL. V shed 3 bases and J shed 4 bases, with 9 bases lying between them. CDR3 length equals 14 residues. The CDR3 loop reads CASSHREVNEKLFF. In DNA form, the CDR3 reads TGCGCCAGCAGCCATAGAGAAGTTAATGAAAAACTGTTTTTT.